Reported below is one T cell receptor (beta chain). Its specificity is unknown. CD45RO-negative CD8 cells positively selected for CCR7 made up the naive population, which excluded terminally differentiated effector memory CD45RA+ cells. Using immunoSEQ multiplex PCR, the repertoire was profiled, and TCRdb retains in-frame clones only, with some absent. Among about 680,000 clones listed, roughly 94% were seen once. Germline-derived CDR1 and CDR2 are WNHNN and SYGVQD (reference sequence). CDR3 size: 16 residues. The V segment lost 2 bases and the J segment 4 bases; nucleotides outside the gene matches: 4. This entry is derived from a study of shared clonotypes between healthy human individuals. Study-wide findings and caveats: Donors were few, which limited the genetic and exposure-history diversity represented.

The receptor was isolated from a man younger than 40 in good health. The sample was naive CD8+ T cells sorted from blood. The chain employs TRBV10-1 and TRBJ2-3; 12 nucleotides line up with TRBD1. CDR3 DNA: TGCGCCAGCAGTGAGGGGACAGGGGGCATAGCAGATACGCAGTATTTT. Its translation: CASSEGTGGIADTQYF.